Listed here are 5 T cell receptor beta chains from one sample, sequenced in a study of blood T cell repertoires in COVID-19 (dated by TCRdb to 2018 to 2021). Receptors were amplified or captured by the immunoSEQ multiplex PCR assay. TCRdb holds this immuneACCESS table with in-frame rearrangements only. Some clones are missing; in checked studies, unresolved V genes explain under half, and the rest has no known cause. The sample table lists about 330,000 clones, 85% to 90% of them with a count of one. The ten largest account for roughly 10% of the sample. The sequenced sample was PBMCs or T cells enriched from blood (not recorded which). Source of these receptors: a woman younger than 35 who had recovered from COVID-19.

This rearrangement joins TRBV5-1 to TRBJ1-2; D call uncertain. Germline assignment: CDR1 SGHRS and CDR2 YFSETQ. The CDR3 length is 13 residues. The ends were cut back, 1 base at V and 11 bases at J, with 15 bases in the middle. The CDR3 DNA follows: TGCGCCAGCAGCTTGTTCTTGACGGCGGAATACACCTTC. This sequence encodes CASSLFLTAEYTF. Full variable domain (remainder filled in from reference TRBV5-1 and TRBJ1-2): KAGVTQTPRYLIKTRGQQVTLSCSPISGHRSVSWYQQTPGQGLQFLFEYFSETQRNKGNFPGRFSGRQFSNSRSEMNVSTLELGDSALYLCASSLFLTAEYTFGSGTRLTVV.

The V call is TRBV6-6, the J call TRBJ1-4, with TRBD1 as a possible D gene (5 bases). V was trimmed by 7 bases and J by 4 bases, leaving 13 bases between them. Germline V gives CDR1 MNHNY, CDR2 SVGAGI (reference sequence). The CDR3 extends over 14 amino acids. CDR3 nucleotide sequence: TGTGCCAGCACCCGTGCGCAGGGTAATGAAAAACTGTTTTTT. Residues: CASTRAQGNEKLFF.

This rearrangement joins TRBV5-1 to TRBJ2-1; D not resolved. Between the trimmed V and J ends, which lost 0 bases and 5 bases, there was a span of 9 bases. Per germline, CDR1 SGHRS and CDR2 YFSETQ. The CDR3 covers 14 residues. The CDR3 sequence: CASSLDGRNNEQFF. DNA for the CDR3: TGCGCCAGCAGCTTGGATGGCAGAAACAATGAGCAGTTCTTC.

This chain connects TRBV10-3 to TRBJ2-3; TRBD1 aligns across 10 bases. J gave up 1 base and V 10 bases, and 2 bases lay outside the gene matches. Germline V CDR1 and CDR2: ENHRY, SYGVKD. The CDR3 covers 13 residues. The CDR3 region has the DNA TGTGCCAGCGGGACAGGGGGCACAGATACGCAGTATTTT. It encodes CASGTGGTDTQYF.

The CDR3 DNA sequence: TGTGCCAGCAGCTTCGAGCAGGGGCCCCTCTACGAGCAGTACTTC. As protein: CASSFEQGPLYEQYF. This rearrangement joins TRBV5-6 to TRBJ2-7; D may be TRBD1 (6 bases). V lost 2 bases and J 3 bases, leaving 15 bases between the germline ends. The germline V gene has CDR1 SGHDT and CDR2 YYEEEE. The CDR3 spans 15 residues.